The 23 T cell receptor beta chains reported below all come from one sample, sequenced in a study of cytomegalovirus exposure and HLA in healthy donors. Here immunoSEQ multiplex PCR was the method, and the copy in TCRdb shows in-frame clones only, minus some. The sample shows more than 300,000 clones, 70% to 90% of them seen only once. Sequenced sample: PBMCs. Receptor source: a woman younger than 35 in good health and CMV-seronegative.

This clone showed up just a few times. This chain joins TRBV18 and TRBJ2-1; D remains unclear. The germline V and J ends were trimmed by 8 bases and 10 bases, with 15 bases remaining between them. Germline values: CDR1 KGHSH, CDR2 LQKENI. CDR3 size: 12 residues. The CDR3 is CASAPVPLEQFF. CDR3 nucleotide sequence: TGTGCCAGCGCCCCGGTCCCTCTAGAGCAGTTCTTC.

The chain uses TRBV6-5 and TRBJ2-6; D might be TRBD1 (6 bases). V gave up 1 base and J gave up 4 bases, with 8 bases separating them. Germline CDR1 MNHEY, CDR2 SVGAGI. This CDR3 comprises 15 residues. The CDR3 here is CASSYWGQGANVLTF. CDR3 sequence (DNA): TGTGCCAGCAGTTACTGGGGGCAAGGGGCCAACGTCCTGACTTTC.

This chain uses TRBV7-3 with TRBJ2-2; no firm D call. The CDR3 sequence is 12 residues long. V was clipped by 5 bases and J by 1 base, with 2 bases between them. Per the germline V gene, CDR1 is SGHTA and CDR2 is FQGTGA. CDR3 residues: CASSRNTGELFF. The CDR3 DNA is TGTGCCAGCAGCCGGAACACCGGGGAGCTGTTTTTT.

V usage is TRBV6-1 and J usage is TRBJ2-2, with a possible D match to TRBD1 (5 bases). CDR1 and CDR2 (germline): MNHNS, SASEGT. CDR3 size: 14 residues. V lost 5 bases to trimming and J lost 4 bases, with 11 bases between them. CDR3 nucleotide sequence: TGTGCCAGCAGTAGTACAGGACGCACCGGGGAGCTGTTTTTT. It specifies CASSSTGRTGELFF.

The chain couples TRBV6-5 to TRBJ1-2; D uncertain. Germline V lookup: CDR1 MNHEY, CDR2 SVGAGI. Deletions cut 4 bases from V and 6 bases from J, with 15 bases between. The CDR3 covers 14 residues. CDR3 sequence reads: CASSFTSGSDGYTF. CDR3 DNA: TGTGCCAGCAGTTTTACCTCCGGGTCCGATGGCTACACCTTC.

The rearrangement uses TRBV5-1 and TRBJ2-2; TRBD1 agrees at 7 bases. V trimming: 3 bases; J trimming: 0 bases; junction bases outside the gene matches: 2. Germline lookup yields CDR1 SGHRS and CDR2 YFSETQ. The CDR3 runs 15 residues. The CDR3 loop is CASSSGTANTGELFF. The CDR3 coding sequence is TGCGCCAGCAGCTCCGGGACAGCGAACACCGGGGAGCTGTTTTTT.

The CDR3 nucleotides read TGTGCCAGCACCTTTTTTGGGGGGGCGGAAGATACGCAGTATTTT. This codes for CASTFFGGAEDTQYF. The J gene is TRBJ2-3, the V gene TRBV11-2, with D maybe TRBD2 (7 bases). This CDR3 is built from 15 residues. V lost 7 bases and J lost 5, with 19 bases in between. The germline V gene encodes CDR1 SGHAT and CDR2 FQNNGV.

Comments on this clone: Other DNA sequences in the same sample also yield this CDR3. The rearrangement uses TRBV5-1 and TRBJ1-2; the D gene is possibly TRBD1 (5 bases). Trimming removed 2 bases at V and 8 bases at J, with 10 bases between. The CDR3 loop spans 12 amino acids. Looked up from germline, CDR1 is SGHRS and CDR2 is YFSETQ. This chain's CDR3 is CASSFQGDGYTF. CDR3 coding DNA: TGCGCCAGCAGCTTCCAGGGTGACGGCTACACCTTC.

The V gene is TRBV29-1, the J gene TRBJ2-1; weak D call: TRBD1 (5 bases). Germline loops: CDR1 SQVTM, CDR2 ANQGSEA. V lost 6 bases, J lost 10 bases, and 10 bases lay in between. This CDR3 is 10 amino acids long. The CDR3 DNA is TGCAGCGTGGGAAGACAGGAGCAGTTCTTC. Translation gives CSVGRQEQFF.

The chain is built from TRBV19 and TRBJ2-1, with TRBD2 matching over 9 bases. Unmatched junction bases numbered 3, after V lost 3 bases and J lost 3 bases. CDR3 length equals 15 residues. Germline-derived CDR1 and CDR2 are LNHDA and SQIVND (reference sequence). CDR3 sequence: CASSMVAGVYNEQFF. As DNA, the CDR3 is TGTGCCAGTAGTATGGTAGCGGGAGTCTACAATGAGCAGTTCTTC.

The chain carries TRBV19 and TRBJ2-3; 10 bases map to TRBD2. The CDR3 extends over 15 amino acids. The junction had 4 bases not matched to a gene; V was cut back by 4 bases and J by 3 bases. Germline V CDR1 and CDR2: LNHDA, SQIVND (reference sequence). This CDR3 is CASSNSGGKTDTQYF. As DNA, the CDR3 is TGTGCCAGTAGTAATAGCGGGGGGAAGACAGATACGCAGTATTTT. The full variable domain, in which reference TRBV19 and TRBJ2-3 provide the parts outside the CDR3, is DGGITQSPKYLFRKEGQNVTLSCEQNLNHDAMYWYRQDPGQGLRLIYYSQIVNDFQKGDIAEGYSVSREKKESFPLTVTSAQKNPTAFYLCASSNSGGKTDTQYFGPGTRLTVL.

V gene TRBV19 combines with J gene TRBJ2-1; 8 bases map to TRBD2. CDR3 length: 16 amino acids. From germline, CDR1 is LNHDA and CDR2 SQIVND (reference sequence). The J segment lost 2 bases and the V segment lost 4 bases, leaving 7 bases of the junction unmatched. The CDR3 bases are TGTGCCAGTAGTACCGGCGGGAGGATCCCCTACAATGAGCAGTTCTTC. This translates into CASSTGGRIPYNEQFF. The full variable domain, in which reference TRBV19 and TRBJ2-1 provide the parts outside the CDR3, is DGGITQSPKYLFRKEGQNVTLSCEQNLNHDAMYWYRQDPGQGLRLIYYSQIVNDFQKGDIAEGYSVSREKKESFPLTVTSAQKNPTAFYLCASSTGGRIPYNEQFFGPGTRLTVL.

This chain uses TRBV2 with TRBJ2-5; 8 bases are shared with TRBD1. J gave up 5 bases and V 11 bases, and 7 bases lay outside the gene matches. Germline-derived CDR1 and CDR2 are SNHLY and FYNNEI. This CDR3 region has 12 residues. CDR3 amino acids: CAGQGARETQYF. The CDR3 coding sequence is TGTGCCGGTCAGGGGGCGCGTGAGACCCAGTACTTC.

V usage is TRBV27 and J usage is TRBJ2-4; D may be TRBD2 (7 bases). The CDR3 sequence is 15 residues long. The V gene lost 4 bases and the J gene lost 7 bases, with 17 bases spanning the gap. In germline, CDR1 is MNHEY, CDR2 SMNVEV (reference sequence). DNA for the CDR3: TGTGCCAGCAGTTCTATTGGGGGGGGGCCCAACATTCAGTACTTC. Amino acids: CASSSIGGGPNIQYF.

This sequence joins TRBV2 and TRBJ2-7, with D perhaps TRBD2 (5 bases). V gave up 4 bases and J gave up 12 bases, with 16 bases separating them. Germline loops: CDR1 SNHLY, CDR2 FYNNEI. The CDR3 has 12 amino acids. This chain's CDR3 is CASSVSDPEGYF. CDR3 DNA sequence: TGTGCCAGCAGTGTCTCCGATCCCGAGGGGTACTTC.

The rearrangement joins TRBV11-1 to TRBJ2-1, with D possibly being TRBD1 (5 bases). V was pared by 3 bases and J by 7 bases, with 10 bases between. This CDR3 is 13 amino acids long. Germline assignment: CDR1 SGHAT and CDR2 FQDESV (reference sequence). The CDR3 loop reads CASSLSQGNEQFF. The CDR3 DNA sequence: TGTGCCAGCAGCTTGAGTCAGGGTAATGAGCAGTTCTTC.

The chain joins TRBV19 to TRBJ1-4, with D hard to call. V lost 1 base and J 9 bases, leaving 6 bases between the germline ends. The germline CDR1 and CDR2 sequences are LNHDA and SQIVND (reference sequence). The CDR3 spans 12 residues. CDR3 nucleotides: TGTGCCAGTAGTATAGGCGGGAAAAAACTGTTTTTT. It specifies CASSIGGKKLFF.

The chain employs TRBV28 and TRBJ1-1; 10 positions match TRBD1. Germline V gene sequence: CDR1 MDHEN, CDR2 SYDVKM. J lost 3 bases, V lost 7 bases, and 8 bases had no gene match. This CDR3 is 15 amino acids long. CDR3 bases: TGTGCCAGCACCCTACTCGGGACAGGGGACACTGAAGCTTTCTTT. It encodes CASTLLGTGDTEAFF. Full variable domain (outside the CDR3, taken from reference TRBV28 and TRBJ1-1): DVKVTQSSRYLVKRTGEKVFLECVQDMDHENMFWYRQDPGLGLRLIYFSYDVKMKEKGDIPEGYSVSREKKERFSLILESASTNQTSMYLCASTLLGTGDTEAFFGQGTRLTVV.

This chain joins TRBV27 and TRBJ2-7, with a possible D match to TRBD2 (5 bases). CDR3 length: 15 amino acids. Germline CDR1 reads MNHEY; CDR2 reads SMNVEV (reference sequence). V lost 5 bases and J lost 0, with 14 bases in between. Written as DNA, the CDR3 is TGTGCCAGCAGTCCTGTGGAAGGAGGCTCCTACGAGCAGTACTTC. Translating gives CASSPVEGGSYEQYF.

This clone is a singleton in its sample. V gene TRBV7-4 combines with J gene TRBJ2-7; 11 nucleotides match TRBD2. There are 16 residues in the CDR3. Germline loops: CDR1 SGHVT, CDR2 SQSDAQ. With V trimmed by 5 bases and J by 4 bases, 10 bases remained unmatched. The CDR3 coding sequence is TGTGCCAGCAGCCCCTTAGCGGGGGGGCGATCATACGAGCAGTACTTC. Translation: CASSPLAGGRSYEQYF.

V usage is TRBV5-8 and J usage is TRBJ1-1; D remains ambiguous. The CDR3 is 11 amino acids. The V gene's germline CDR1 is SGHTS and CDR2 YDEGEE. V lost 4 bases and J lost 10, with 11 bases in between. The CDR3 loop reads CASSPSRGAFF. CDR3 sequence (DNA): TGTGCCAGCAGCCCGTCCCGGGGAGCTTTCTTT.

V gene TRBV5-1 combines with J gene TRBJ2-7; D is possibly TRBD2 (6 bases). The V end lost 7 bases, the J end lost 6 bases, and 14 bases lay between the germline ends. Germline CDR1 is SGHRS and CDR2 is YFSETQ. The CDR3 consists of 12 residues. The CDR3 region is CASQGTDVEQYF. CDR3 nucleotides: TGCGCCAGCCAAGGGACTGACGTCGAGCAGTACTTC.

The table lists this clone with a count of one. The CDR3 nucleotides are TGTGCCAGCAGCTTCGGGACAGTCAATGAGCAGTTCTTC. This sequence encodes CASSFGTVNEQFF. V and J are TRBV7-7 and TRBJ2-1, with 7 bases matching TRBD1. The junction had 2 bases not matched to a gene; V was cut back by 3 bases and J by 6 bases. The CDR3 is 13 amino acids. The germline V gene has CDR1 SSHAT and CDR2 FNYEAQ (reference sequence).